This TCR beta chain was sequenced for a study of cytotoxic CD8 clonotypes in ibrutinib-treated CLL. The method was immunoSEQ multiplex PCR; TCRdb's version includes in-frame clones alone and lacks a portion of them. The data contain tens of thousands of clones, roughly 84% of them singletons. CDR1 and CDR2 from the germline V gene are SGHTA and FQGNSA. This CDR3 contains 12 residues. On this clone itself: The junction differs from germline at one of its ends, possibly a read error.

The source of this sequence is a human donor with chronic lymphocytic leukemia. The starting material was PBMCs, obtained before ibrutinib treatment. The chain combines TRBV7-2 with TRBJ2-1; 9 nucleotides align to TRBD1. CDR3 DNA: TGTGCCAGCAGCCCCCATAGGGACAGGGTGCTCTTC. It specifies CASSPHRDRVLF.